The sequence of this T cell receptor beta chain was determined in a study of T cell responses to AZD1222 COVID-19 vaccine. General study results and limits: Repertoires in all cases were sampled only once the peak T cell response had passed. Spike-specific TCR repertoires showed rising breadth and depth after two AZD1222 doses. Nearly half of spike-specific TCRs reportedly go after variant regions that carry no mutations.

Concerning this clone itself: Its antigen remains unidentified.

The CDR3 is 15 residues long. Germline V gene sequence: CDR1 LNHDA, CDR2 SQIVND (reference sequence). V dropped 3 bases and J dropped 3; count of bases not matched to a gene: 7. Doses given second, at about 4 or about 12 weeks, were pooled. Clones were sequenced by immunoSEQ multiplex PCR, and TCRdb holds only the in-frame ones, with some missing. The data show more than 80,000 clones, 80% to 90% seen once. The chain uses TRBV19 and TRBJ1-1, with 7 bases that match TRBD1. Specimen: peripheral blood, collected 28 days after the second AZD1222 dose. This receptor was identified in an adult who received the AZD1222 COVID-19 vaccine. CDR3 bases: TGTGCCAGTAGTATGGTACAGGGGCTTGACACTGAAGCTTTCTTT. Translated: CASSMVQGLDTEAFF. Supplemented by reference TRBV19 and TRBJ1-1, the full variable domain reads DGGITQSPKYLFRKEGQNVTLSCEQNLNHDAMYWYRQDPGQGLRLIYYSQIVNDFQKGDIAEGYSVSREKKESFPLTVTSAQKNPTAFYLCASSMVQGLDTEAFFGQGTRLTVV.